This entry lists 30 T cell receptor beta chains sequenced from one sample in a study of control samples from healthy donors and cancer patients. Only in-frame clones appear in the TCRdb table, and some are missing; sequencing was by immunoSEQ multiplex PCR. The sample has more than 150,000 clones; over 90% are singletons. What was sequenced was blood. The receptors derive from a man aged 45 to 65 in good health.

The chain recombines TRBV6-4 with TRBJ2-3; D gene unclear. The V gene lost 5 bases and the J gene lost 6 bases, with 6 bases spanning the gap. The germline V gene has CDR1 MRHNA and CDR2 SNTAGT. This CDR3 contains 11 residues. The CDR3 region has the DNA TGTGCCAGCAGTAGCCTGGATACGCAGTATTTT. Protein: CASSSLDTQYF.

This chain joins TRBV6-1 and TRBJ2-7, with D perhaps matching TRBD1 or TRBD2 (5 bases each). Germline V gene data show CDR1 as MNHNS and CDR2 as SASEGT. This CDR3 region has 14 residues. The ends were cut back, 1 base at V and 2 bases at J, with 9 bases in the middle. In DNA form, the CDR3 reads TGTGCCAGCAGTGAAGGGGTGGGACCCTACGAGCAGTACTTC. Protein sequence: CASSEGVGPYEQYF.

The rearrangement joins TRBV6-4 to TRBJ2-3, with D hard to call. Germline V gene lookup returns CDR1 MRHNA and CDR2 SNTAGT. V was pared by 7 bases and J by 6 bases, with 8 bases between. The length of the CDR3 is 11 residues. As DNA, the CDR3 is TGTGCCAGCATCGGCTCCGATACGCAGTATTTT. Its translation: CASIGSDTQYF.

This sequence joins TRBV5-1 and TRBJ2-1, with D perhaps TRBD1 (5 bases). V was cut by 0 bases and J by 5 bases, with 6 bases left in between. The CDR3 is 13 residues long. Germline CDR1 reads SGHRS; CDR2 reads YFSETQ. As DNA, the CDR3 is TGCGCCAGCAGCTTGGACAGGCACAATGAGCAGTTCTTC. Its protein product is CASSLDRHNEQFF.

The V gene is TRBV20-1, the J gene TRBJ1-2, with unresolved D. In germline, CDR1 is DFQATT, CDR2 SNEGSKA (reference sequence). CDR3 length: 10 residues. The ends were cut back, 3 bases at V and 4 bases at J, with 3 bases in the middle. The CDR3 region is CSARSYGYTF. The CDR3 coding sequence is TGCAGTGCTAGGTCCTATGGCTACACCTTC.

The chain carries TRBV2 and TRBJ2-7; tentative D call: TRBD2 (5 bases). This CDR3 has 15 residues. Germline-derived CDR1 and CDR2 are SNHLY and FYNNEI. V lost 6 bases and J lost 0, with 15 bases in between. The CDR3 sequence: CASRPASGGSYEQYF. CDR3 DNA sequence: TGTGCCAGCAGACCGGCGAGCGGAGGCTCCTACGAGCAGTACTTC.

This clone was found once. The CDR3 DNA sequence: TGCGCCAGCAGCTTCTCGGGAGTATCCGAGACCCAGTACTTC. Translating it yields CASSFSGVSETQYF. The genes are TRBV5-1 and TRBJ2-5, with D possibly TRBD2 on 6 matching bases. The V end lost 2 bases, the J end lost 5 bases, and 13 bases lay between the germline ends. Germline CDR1 SGHRS, CDR2 YFSETQ. The CDR3 is 14 amino acids.

V is TRBV10-1 and J is TRBJ2-1; TRBD2 might be the D (5 bases). The CDR3 loop spans 14 amino acids. V lost 6 bases and J lost 7, with 16 bases in between. In germline, CDR1 is WNHNN, CDR2 SYGVQD (reference sequence). The CDR3 DNA follows: TGCGCCAGCAGCCCCCCGGGAATGGAGAATGAGCAGTTCTTC. Its protein product is CASSPPGMENEQFF.

V gene TRBV5-1 combines with J gene TRBJ2-7; 8 bases map to TRBD1. This CDR3 region has 14 residues. V was pared by 1 base and J by 7 bases, with 7 bases of the junction left unmatched. Germline assignment: CDR1 SGHRS and CDR2 YFSETQ. In DNA form, the CDR3 reads TGCGCCAGCAGCTTGTTCCAGGGGGCCTGGGAGCAGTACTTC. Translated: CASSLFQGAWEQYF.

The chain joins TRBV19 to TRBJ2-5; 12 nucleotides align to TRBD2. Germline lookup yields CDR1 LNHDA and CDR2 SQIVND (reference sequence). CDR3 length equals 19 residues. Unmatched junction bases numbered 17, after V lost 4 bases and J lost 5 bases. The CDR3 nucleotides are TGTGCCAGTAGTAACCGACTAGCGGGAGAGTCTTTGGTCAGGGAGACCCAGTACTTC. The encoded protein is CASSNRLAGESLVRETQYF.

The V and J genes are TRBV4-2 and TRBJ2-3; possibly TRBD1 or TRBD2 for D (7 bases each). Germline CDR1 reads LGHNA; CDR2 reads YNFKEQ. The CDR3 runs 13 residues. V was trimmed by 0 bases and J by 15 bases, leaving 16 bases between them. The CDR3 nucleotides read TGTGCCAGCAGCCAAGATCGACAGGGAGGGTACTATTTT. Its protein is CASSQDRQGGYYF.

J is TRBJ1-4 and V is TRBV19, with 9 positions matching TRBD1. J was trimmed by 6 bases and V by 7 bases; bases with no gene match: 6. The CDR3 covers 14 residues. CDR1 and CDR2 (germline): LNHDA, SQIVND (reference sequence). CDR3 bases: TGTGCCAGTACCTTGGGACAGGGTGATGAAAAACTGTTTTTT. Its translation: CASTLGQGDEKLFF. Using reference TRBV19 and TRBJ1-4 for the parts outside the CDR3, the full variable domain is DGGITQSPKYLFRKEGQNVTLSCEQNLNHDAMYWYRQDPGQGLRLIYYSQIVNDFQKGDIAEGYSVSREKKESFPLTVTSAQKNPTAFYLCASTLGQGDEKLFFGSGTQLSVL.

The V call is TRBV6-6, the J call TRBJ2-1, with TRBD2 matching over 11 bases. Losses at the gene ends were 11 bases for V and 5 bases for J; bases not matched to a gene: 8. CDR1 and CDR2 (germline): MNHNY, SVGAGI (reference sequence). The CDR3 extends over 14 amino acids. Written as DNA, the CDR3 is TGTGCCTGCCAACTAGCGGGAGCCAACAATGAGCAGTTCTTC. It yields the protein CACQLAGANNEQFF.

The chain employs TRBV10-1 and TRBJ1-2; possible D gene TRBD1, 6 bases. CDR1 is WNHNN and CDR2 is SYGVQD in the germline V gene (reference sequence). The CDR3 runs to 15 residues. V dropped 5 bases and J dropped 6 bases, with 19 bases sitting between them. The CDR3 DNA reads TGCGCCAGCAGTCCCACGACCGGGACACGGAATGGCTACACCTTC. It translates to CASSPTTGTRNGYTF.

The V and J genes are TRBV28 and TRBJ1-1; TRBD1 matches at 11 bases. Germline CDR1 reads MDHEN; CDR2 reads SYDVKM. This CDR3 comprises 16 residues. Germline trimming cut 5 bases from V and 3 bases from J; bases unmatched to any gene: 8. CDR3 protein: CASSGDRGGAHTEAFF. CDR3 in DNA: TGTGCCAGCAGTGGGGACAGGGGGGGAGCGCACACTGAAGCTTTCTTT.

This chain connects TRBV7-8 to TRBJ1-3; tentative D call: TRBD1 (5 bases). The CDR3 is made up of 16 amino acids. V lost 5 bases and J lost 4, with 18 bases in between. Germline assignment: CDR1 SGHVS and CDR2 FQNEAQ. The CDR3: CASSPGRVMRGNTIYF. CDR3 nucleotide sequence: TGTGCCAGCAGCCCAGGGCGGGTTATGAGGGGAAACACCATATATTTT.

This sequence joins TRBV15 and TRBJ1-1; D is uncertain. Germline CDR1 and CDR2: LNHNV and YYDKDF (reference sequence). The CDR3 covers 13 residues. V gave up 1 base and J gave up 5 bases, with 8 bases separating them. This chain's CDR3 is CATSRVEGTEAFF. The CDR3 coding sequence is TGTGCCACCAGCAGAGTCGAAGGAACTGAAGCTTTCTTT.

CDR3 nucleotides: TGTGCCAGCAGTTCGCAACACGACAGCAATGAGCAGTTCTTC. It encodes CASSSQHDSNEQFF. This sequence joins TRBV28 and TRBJ2-1; D possibly corresponds to TRBD1 (5 bases). This CDR3 is built from 14 residues. Between the trimmed V and J ends, which lost 4 bases and 6 bases, there was a span of 13 bases. The germline V gene has CDR1 MDHEN and CDR2 SYDVKM. The full variable domain, completed using reference TRBV28 and TRBJ2-1, is DVKVTQSSRYLVKRTGEKVFLECVQDMDHENMFWYRQDPGLGLRLIYFSYDVKMKEKGDIPEGYSVSREKKERFSLILESASTNQTSMYLCASSSQHDSNEQFFGPGTRLTVL.

This chain links TRBV27 with TRBJ1-3; TRBD1 might be the D (5 bases). Trimming removed 5 bases from V and 2 bases from J, with 13 bases in between. The germline V gene encodes CDR1 MNHEY and CDR2 SMNVEV (reference sequence). CDR3 length: 15 amino acids. CDR3 sequence (DNA): TGTGCCAGCAGTACCCAGGGTAAAACTGGAAACACCATATATTTT. Protein: CASSTQGKTGNTIYF.

The chain recombines TRBV5-1 with TRBJ2-3; the match to TRBD2 covers 12 bases. CDR1 and CDR2 (germline): SGHRS, YFSETQ. V shed 3 bases, J shed 3 bases, and the junction held 5 bases outside the gene matches. CDR3 length equals 16 residues. The CDR3 spells CASSSILAGGTDTQYF. The CDR3 region has the DNA TGCGCCAGCAGCTCGATACTAGCGGGAGGAACAGATACGCAGTATTTT.

This clone was seen only once. The chain joins TRBV25-1 to TRBJ1-1; D uncertain. Germline-derived CDR1 and CDR2 are MGHDK and SYGVNS. V dropped 6 bases and J dropped 1 base, with 9 bases sitting between them. The CDR3 has 13 residues. CDR3 in amino acids: CASSRTTNTEAFF. The DNA of the CDR3 is TGTGCCAGCAGCCGGACGACGAACACTGAAGCTTTCTTT.

This chain joins TRBV24-1 and TRBJ2-1, with a tentative D call TRBD1 (5 bases). The CDR3 sequence is 15 residues long. Germline V gives CDR1 KGHDR, CDR2 SFDVKD. V was cut by 5 bases and J by 9 bases, with 19 bases left in between. The CDR3 reads CATSGPTGYMSEQFF. CDR3 bases: TGTGCCACCAGTGGCCCAACAGGATATATGAGTGAGCAGTTCTTC.

The J gene is TRBJ1-5, the V gene TRBV28, with D uncertain. V was trimmed by 7 bases and J by 4 bases, leaving 11 bases between them. From germline, CDR1 is MDHEN and CDR2 SYDVKM. The CDR3 is 13 residues long. The CDR3 reads CASTTRANQPQHF. The CDR3, as DNA: TGTGCCAGCACCACCCGGGCTAATCAGCCCCAGCATTTT.

The chain carries TRBV7-9 and TRBJ2-1; 11 bases agree with TRBD2. Trimming took 5 bases from V and 4 from J; bases not matched to a gene: 7. Germline V CDR1 and CDR2: SEHNR, FQNEAQ (reference sequence). The CDR3 spans 16 residues. The CDR3 loop is CASSGTGTSGYNEQFF. DNA for the CDR3: TGTGCCAGCAGCGGAACCGGGACTAGCGGATACAATGAGCAGTTCTTC.

The CDR3 region is CASGRDRSYEQYF. Here the CDR3 DNA reads TGTGCCAGCGGACGAGACAGATCCTACGAGCAGTACTTC. This rearrangement joins TRBV11-2 to TRBJ2-7; perhaps TRBD1 as D (5 bases). CDR3 length equals 13 residues. The germline V gene encodes CDR1 SGHAT and CDR2 FQNNGV. Trimming left V 8 bases short and J 1 base short, with 12 bases between.

The chain recombines TRBV25-1 with TRBJ1-2; D gene unclear. Trimming removed 4 bases at V and 0 bases at J, with 9 bases between. This CDR3 is 14 amino acids long. Germline CDR1 reads MGHDK; CDR2 reads SYGVNS. CDR3 in DNA: TGTGCCAGCAGTGCGACGACTTCTAACTATGGCTACACCTTC. Encoded protein: CASSATTSNYGYTF.

The J gene is TRBJ2-3, the V gene TRBV7-9; 12 positions agree with TRBD2. CDR3 length: 18 residues. The J segment lost 0 bases and the V segment lost 5 bases, leaving 9 bases of the junction unmatched. CDR1 is SEHNR, CDR2 FQNEAQ, per germline (reference sequence). Here the CDR3 DNA reads TGTGCCAGCAGCCCGACACAGGGGACTAGCGGGAGCACAGATACGCAGTATTTT. Its translation is CASSPTQGTSGSTDTQYF. Drawing the rest from reference TRBV7-9 and TRBJ2-3, the complete variable domain is DTGVSQNPRHKITKRGQNVTFRCDPISEHNRLYWYRQTLGQGPEFLTYFQNEAQLEKSRLLSDRFSAERPKGSFSTLEIQRTEQGDSAMYLCASSPTQGTSGSTDTQYFGPGTRLTVL.

The chain couples TRBV11-2 to TRBJ1-6, with unresolved D. Trimming left V 4 bases short and J 7 bases short, with 11 bases between. Germline V CDR1 and CDR2: SGHAT, FQNNGV. This CDR3 has 14 residues. The CDR3 here is CASSSQDQNSPLHF. The CDR3 DNA reads as TGTGCCAGCAGCTCCCAGGACCAAAATTCACCCCTCCACTTT.

V usage is TRBV11-2 and J usage is TRBJ1-3; possible D gene TRBD1, 5 bases. V lost 6 bases, J lost 0 bases, and 18 bases lay in between. The CDR3 loop spans 17 amino acids. Germline V gene lookup returns CDR1 SGHAT and CDR2 FQNNGV. CDR3 sequence (DNA): TGTGCCAGCAGACCCACGGGACGGACCGTCTCTGGAAACACCATATATTTT. Protein product: CASRPTGRTVSGNTIYF.

The chain is built from TRBV11-3 and TRBJ2-6; 8 bases match TRBD1. With 5 bases clipped from V and 0 bases from J, the junction kept 9 bases outside the gene matches. This CDR3 spans 18 amino acids. CDR1 is SGHNT, CDR2 YENEEA, per germline. The CDR3 sequence: CASSRYDRGDSGANVLTF. CDR3 nucleotide sequence: TGTGCCAGCAGCCGATACGACAGGGGAGACTCTGGGGCCAACGTCCTGACTTTC. Filled out from reference TRBV11-3 and TRBJ2-6, the complete variable domain reads EAGVVQSPRYKIIEKKQPVAFWCNPISGHNTLYWYLQNLGQGPELLIRYENEEAVDDSQLPKDRFSAERLKGVDSTLKIQPAELGDSAVYLCASSRYDRGDSGANVLTFGAGSRLTVL.